This TCR beta chain is from a study of identical twins (dated by TCRdb to 2015 to 2016). Concerning the study at large: To test whether fetal clonotypes persist, this study deep-sequenced TCR alpha and beta repertoires from monozygotic twins, from unrelated adults of various ages, and from cord blood. Replicate twin experiments were performed at different times using different library preparation protocols to rule out contamination. What the study reported, not specific to this receptor: Out-of-frame TCR alpha sequences shared between twins showed an excess of low generation-probability sequences compared with coincidental sharing between unrelated individuals. Zero-insertion analyses could be partly confounded by invariant T cells such as MAIT and iNKT, although diverse VJ usage argued against such confounding for most clonotypes. In monozygotic twins, out-of-frame TCR alpha sharing was systematically underestimated by recombination models, although the models agreed with sharing between unrelated individuals. In beta out-of-frame sequences, excess twin sharing was weaker, because having fewer shared sequences lowered the signal-to-noise ratio. Conclusions relied on cross-sectional statistical analysis, since the same donors could not be followed over many years. Fewer insertions were carried by abundant cord blood beta clonotypes; a weaker similar trend was observed in young adult naive repertoires, while no such trend was observed in memory repertoires.

The library was obtained by 5' RACE. Sequencing instrument: Illumina HiSeq 2000. Template switching added a universal primer binding site, and the final cDNA carried a unique molecular identifier that allowed TCR cDNA molecules to be counted accurately. Specific primers in the conserved constant-segment region were used to synthesize first-strand cDNA for TCR alpha and beta chains. To control for contamination, every cDNA library carried two barcodes: a SMART-Mk sample barcode plus Illumina barcodes. TruSeq adapter sequences, together with Illumina sample barcodes, were added in two successive PCR steps. Sequencing of the TCR alpha and beta cDNA libraries was done on the Illumina HiSeq platform using custom primers. The authors processed their data as follows. MiGEC processed the raw reads to extract unique molecular identifiers, while MiXCR was used to determine the CDR3 positions. For each individual, recombination models were inferred using an EM algorithm with the repgenHMM and IGoR tools. The tcR package in R was used for shared clonotype analysis, with sharing normalized by the product of cloneset sizes. To study raw recombination without the effects of thymic and clonal selection, out-of-frame nonproductive sequences were analyzed. TCRdb trimmed public reads at Q25 via fastp, called clones via MiXCR and kept in-frame beta chains. Rows with one shared CDR3 protein collapse into an entry with the most common genes and DNA. The V and J calls, along with clone size, are taken from TCRdb and not from the paper's own processing. The sample records about 530,000 distinct CDR3 sequences, roughly 15% of which are singletons. Nearly 0.45% of the sample lies in the top ten.

As for this clonotype: The antigen it recognizes is unknown. No base quality information exists; no much larger clone differs at one position.

The CDR3 starts with the cysteine, ends with the phenylalanine, and has 18 residues. Kept here is only the CDR3 DNA, which spans 54 bases and is read in frame from base 1. The CDR1 and CDR2 encoded by the germline V gene are MDHEN and SYDVKM. After removal of 4 bases from V and 5 bases from J, the junction retains 17 bases not matched to a gene. Only healthy Caucasian donors were included. The twin cohort comprised three pairs of female monozygotic twins, all aged roughly 18 to 30 years. Positive isolation kits from Invitrogen were used to isolate CD4+ and CD8+ T cell populations. This sample also belongs to another study, concerning yellow fever vaccine responses in identical twins. As described in the second report: The T cell response to vaccination in identical twins was reported by the authors to appear partly convergent and partly personalized. Focusing on identical twins, the study followed the T cell clones that responded to the vaccine, and did so with precision.

The source is a woman between 18 and 30 years old in good health. Sequencing was done on a sample of CD4+ T cells sorted from blood. Recombination joined TRBV28 with TRBJ1-5; the junction holds 7 bases that match TRBD1. The nucleotide sequence reads TGTGCCAGCAGTTCTAGCAGGGGGGGACAGAAGAAAGATCAGCCCCAGCATTTT. Its protein is CASSSSRGGQKKDQPQHF.